These 28 T cell receptor beta chains came from one sample sequenced in a study of cytomegalovirus exposure and HLA in healthy donors. Both 60 Vbeta primers and 13 Jbeta primers went into the PCR. Profiled with immunoSEQ multiplex PCR; TCRdb holds only in-frame clones, not every one. This table holds roughly 190,000 clones. The sequencing sample was made of PBMCs. All receptors come from a woman younger than 35 in good health and CMV-seropositive.

The V and J genes are TRBV5-4 and TRBJ2-5, with a weak D call TRBD1 (5 bases). TRBJ2-7 matches the DNA end more closely, so the J call is doubtful. The germline gives CDR1 SGHNT, CDR2 YYREEE (reference sequence). The CDR3 covers 13 residues. The CDR3, as DNA: TGTGCCAGCAGCTTAACAGGTTCCTACGAGCAGTACTTC. It specifies CASSLTGSYEQYF.

The rearrangement links TRBV7-2 to TRBJ1-2; 9 bases map to TRBD1. This CDR3 is built from 17 residues. Germline assignment: CDR1 SGHTA and CDR2 FQGNSA. V gave up 2 bases and J gave up 4 bases; unmatched junction bases: 11. DNA of the CDR3: TGTGCCAGCAGCTTACCAGGGACAGGGTCGTTTAGCTATGGCTACACCTTC. This sequence encodes CASSLPGTGSFSYGYTF.

The chain recombines TRBV5-7 with TRBJ1-2; the match to TRBD1 covers 7 bases. TRBV5-7 counts as an open reading frame of uncertain function. The CDR3 is made up of 15 amino acids. Unmatched junction bases numbered 13, after V lost 3 bases and J lost 8 bases. CDR3 loop: CASSSTLEGASGYTF. CDR3 sequence (DNA): TGTGCCAGCAGCTCTACCTTAGAGGGGGCGTCAGGCTACACCTTC.

The genes are TRBV7-3 and TRBJ2-2, with 7 nucleotides matching TRBD2. After removal of 5 bases from V and 0 bases from J, the junction contained 3 bases not matched to a gene. The germline gives CDR1 SGHTA, CDR2 FQGTGA. The CDR3 has 15 residues. DNA for the CDR3: TGTGCCAGCAGCACTCGGGGGGCGAACACCGGGGAGCTGTTTTTT. Translated, it gives CASSTRGANTGELFF.

The J gene is TRBJ2-3, the V gene TRBV4-3; 7 nucleotides align to TRBD2. CDR3 length: 14 amino acids. V shed 4 bases and J 2 bases; nucleotides not matched to a gene: 3. Germline CDR1 and CDR2: LGHNA and YSLEER. The CDR3 protein is CASSRGGFTDTQYF. The CDR3 nucleotides read TGCGCCAGCAGCCGCGGGGGTTTCACAGATACGCAGTATTTT.

V is TRBV6-6 and J is TRBJ2-1; maybe TRBD2 (5 bases). Germline lookup yields CDR1 MNHNY and CDR2 SVGAGI (reference sequence). The CDR3 is made up of 16 amino acids. Trimming cost V 6 bases and J 7 bases, with 22 bases left between them. In nucleotides, the CDR3 is TGTGCCAGCAGCCCGATCGGGGAGATGAGGAGTAATGAGCAGTTCTTC. Protein product: CASSPIGEMRSNEQFF.

The chain has TRBV5-1 and TRBJ2-1, with D maybe TRBD2 (6 bases). Per germline, CDR1 SGHRS and CDR2 YFSETQ. The CDR3 is made up of 15 amino acids. Trimming took off 7 bases at V and 0 bases at J, with 14 bases between the two ends. The CDR3 DNA sequence: TGCGCCAGCTCCGGGACTGACAACTCCTACAATGAGCAGTTCTTC. Translated: CASSGTDNSYNEQFF.

The rearrangement joins TRBV9 to TRBJ1-3; D uncertain. Trimming left V 4 bases short and J 0 bases short, with 11 bases between. The CDR3 is 15 amino acids. CDR1 SGDLS and CDR2 YYNGEE come from the germline V gene. Here the CDR3 reads CASSPSGASGNTIYF. DNA of the CDR3: TGTGCCAGCAGCCCGTCGGGAGCCTCTGGAAACACCATATATTTT.

This chain connects TRBV27 to TRBJ2-2, with a weak D call TRBD2 (6 bases). Trimming left V 3 bases short and J 1 base short, with 9 bases between. Germline V lookup: CDR1 MNHEY, CDR2 SMNVEV (reference sequence). The CDR3 consists of 15 residues. The CDR3 sequence: CASSFGGLNTGELFF. CDR3 bases: TGTGCCAGCAGTTTCGGGGGACTGAACACCGGGGAGCTGTTTTTT.

This chain links TRBV5-4 with TRBJ1-2; D gene ambiguous. Germline V gene lookup returns CDR1 SGHNT and CDR2 YYREEE (reference sequence). V was pared by 4 bases and J by 3 bases, with 10 bases between. The CDR3 is 13 amino acids. The CDR3 DNA reads as TGTGCCAGCAGCCTTCCGGGAGACTATGGCTACACCTTC. Protein: CASSLPGDYGYTF. Together with reference TRBV5-4 and TRBJ1-2, the CDR3 gives the full variable domain: ETGVTQSPTHLIKTRGQQVTLRCSSQSGHNTVSWYQQALGQGPQFIFQYYREEENGRGNFPPRFSGLQFPNYSSELNVNALELDDSALYLCASSLPGDYGYTFGSGTRLTVV.

CDR3 sequence (DNA): TGTGCCAGCAGGCGACAGGGTTCAGGCAATCAGCCCCAGCATTTT. This codes for CASRRQGSGNQPQHF. The chain carries TRBV28 and TRBJ1-5; TRBD1 agrees at 7 bases. Germline trimming cut 6 bases from V and 2 bases from J; bases unmatched to any gene: 7. Germline V gene data show CDR1 as MDHEN and CDR2 as SYDVKM. There are 15 residues in the CDR3.

The J gene is TRBJ1-6, the V gene TRBV30; no definite D call. This CDR3 has 11 amino acids. Per germline, CDR1 GTSNPN and CDR2 SVGIG (reference sequence). Between the trimmed V and J ends, which lost 4 bases and 12 bases, there was a span of 10 bases. The CDR3 nucleotides are TGTGCCTGGAACAACAATGGACCCCTCCACTTT. Protein: CAWNNNGPLHF.

This chain connects TRBV19 to TRBJ1-5, with D possibly TRBD1 on 5 matching bases. The germline V gene has CDR1 LNHDA and CDR2 SQIVND (reference sequence). The CDR3 totals 18 residues. V dropped 9 bases and J dropped 0 bases, with 24 bases sitting between them. The DNA for the CDR3 is TGTGCCAGCCAATGGGCGGGGCTTGGCCTCAATAGCAATCAGCCCCAGCATTTT. This encodes CASQWAGLGLNSNQPQHF.

The rearrangement joins TRBV2 to TRBJ2-5; D uncertain. Gene TRBJ2-7 matches the end of the DNA better, so the J call may be wrong. The CDR3 length is 11 residues. Per the germline V gene, CDR1 is SNHLY and CDR2 is FYNNEI. The CDR3 DNA sequence: TGTGCCAGCAGTGTGGAGTACGAGCAGTACTTC. Amino acids: CASSVEYEQYF.

This chain joins TRBV30 and TRBJ1-1; 8 bases map to TRBD1. The CDR3 loop spans 14 amino acids. Germline V gene data show CDR1 as GTSNPN and CDR2 as SVGIG (reference sequence). J lost 5 bases, V lost 7 bases, and 12 bases had no gene match. The CDR3 bases are TGTGCCTTCTTCGACAGGGGTCGCAGGACTGAAGCTTTCTTT. Translation: CAFFDRGRRTEAFF.

The chain couples TRBV5-1 to TRBJ1-1, with TRBD1 matching over 8 bases. The CDR3 has 13 residues. Per germline, CDR1 SGHRS and CDR2 YFSETQ. V lost 3 bases and J lost 4; bases outside the gene matches: 2. The CDR3 is CASSYGQGTEAFF. The CDR3 bases are TGCGCCAGCAGCTACGGACAGGGCACTGAAGCTTTCTTT.

This rearrangement joins TRBV7-9 to TRBJ2-2; tentative D call: TRBD2 (5 bases). V was trimmed by 1 base and J by 3 bases, leaving 12 bases between them. CDR3 length: 16 amino acids. The germline gives CDR1 SEHNR, CDR2 FQNEAQ (reference sequence). The CDR3 spells CASSLVVKADTGELFF. CDR3 DNA: TGTGCCAGCAGCTTAGTCGTAAAAGCGGACACCGGGGAGCTGTTTTTT.

The chain combines TRBV30 with TRBJ1-4; maybe TRBD1 (5 bases). The CDR3 length is 13 residues. Germline CDR1 reads GTSNPN; CDR2 reads SVGIG (reference sequence). V dropped 1 base and J dropped 6 bases, with 9 bases sitting between them. CDR3 nucleotides: TGTGCCTGGAGTGCAGGGTTGGATGAAAAACTGTTTTTT. Residues: CAWSAGLDEKLFF.

The V call is TRBV18, the J call TRBJ2-1; 13 positions match TRBD2. The CDR3 covers 20 residues. V gave up 2 bases and J gave up 2 bases; unmatched junction bases: 12. Germline CDR1 reads KGHSH; CDR2 reads LQKENI. This CDR3 reads CASSPTPGLAGTYTYNEQFF. The DNA for the CDR3 is TGTGCCAGCTCACCAACGCCGGGACTAGCGGGAACCTACACCTACAATGAGCAGTTCTTC.

V and J are TRBV6-1 and TRBJ2-2, with D perhaps TRBD1 (5 bases). The CDR3 totals 13 residues. Deletions cut 5 bases from V and 6 bases from J, with 10 bases between. Germline V gene lookup returns CDR1 MNHNS and CDR2 SASEGT. The CDR3 is CASSIKGAGELFF. The DNA of the CDR3 is TGTGCCAGCAGTATCAAAGGGGCCGGGGAGCTGTTTTTT.

The rearrangement links TRBV7-9 to TRBJ2-3, with D tentatively TRBD2 (7 bases). In germline, CDR1 is SEHNR, CDR2 FQNEAQ (reference sequence). CDR3 size: 15 residues. V was clipped by 2 bases and J by 1 base, with 10 bases between them. CDR3 sequence reads: CASSLRGGGTDTQYF. The CDR3 DNA reads as TGTGCCAGCAGCTTAAGAGGGGGGGGCACAGATACGCAGTATTTT.

V and J are TRBV5-1 and TRBJ2-5; D is ambiguous. Germline lookup yields CDR1 SGHRS and CDR2 YFSETQ. With 2 bases removed from V and 5 bases from J, the gap between germline ends came to 4 bases. The CDR3 runs 11 residues. The CDR3 coding sequence is TGCGCCAGCAGCTTCATCGAGACCCAGTACTTC. It codes for CASSFIETQYF.

The chain employs TRBV5-5 and TRBJ2-1, with TRBD2 matching over 13 bases. V dropped 4 bases and J dropped 7; count of bases not matched to a gene: 11. CDR1 is SGHKS and CDR2 is YYEKEE in the germline V gene (reference sequence). The CDR3 has 17 residues. CDR3 nucleotide sequence: TGTGCCAGCAGCCCGGCACTAGCGGGAGGGCCGGAGAATGAGCAGTTCTTC. Protein: CASSPALAGGPENEQFF.

V gene TRBV11-3 combines with J gene TRBJ1-1; 7 bases map to TRBD1. The CDR3 covers 14 residues. CDR1 is SGHNT and CDR2 is YENEEA in the germline V gene. V lost 5 bases, J lost 0 bases, and 3 bases stayed unmatched. The CDR3 sequence: CASSGGQMNTEAFF. CDR3 DNA: TGTGCCAGCAGCGGGGGACAGATGAACACTGAAGCTTTCTTT.

Note on this clone: The same CDR3 is also encoded by other DNA sequences in this sample. V usage is TRBV4-3 and J usage is TRBJ2-7; the match to TRBD2 covers 14 bases. This CDR3 region has 18 residues. The V gene's germline CDR1 is LGHNA and CDR2 YSLEER. The V gene end was trimmed by 3 bases and the J gene end by 3 bases; junction bases not matched to a gene: 10. CDR3 in amino acids: CASSQGTGGTSGGYEQYF. CDR3 nucleotides: TGCGCCAGCAGCCAGGGTACGGGAGGGACTAGCGGGGGCTACGAGCAGTACTTC.

The chain joins TRBV7-7 to TRBJ2-1, with TRBD2 as a possible D gene (5 bases). The germline V gene encodes CDR1 SSHAT and CDR2 FNYEAQ (reference sequence). Trimming shortened V by 0 bases and J by 4 bases, and 13 bases separated the two germline ends. The CDR3 spans 16 residues. The CDR3 nucleotides read TGTGCCAGCAGCTTAGCGGGTAGCGTGGGGTACAATGAGCAGTTCTTC. It is translated as CASSLAGSVGYNEQFF.

The V and J genes are TRBV6-5 and TRBJ1-1; 7 bases fit TRBD1. There are 13 residues in the CDR3. The germline V gene encodes CDR1 MNHEY and CDR2 SVGAGI. J was trimmed by 2 bases and V by 7 bases; bases with no gene match: 4. The CDR3 spells CASTRGINTEAFF. As DNA, the CDR3 is TGTGCCAGCACCAGGGGGATCAACACTGAAGCTTTCTTT.

This chain joins TRBV19 and TRBJ1-5, with D possibly TRBD1 on 5 matching bases. This CDR3 spans 16 amino acids. The germline V and J ends were trimmed by 1 base and 3 bases, with 13 bases remaining between them. Germline lookup yields CDR1 LNHDA and CDR2 SQIVND (reference sequence). The CDR3 DNA sequence: TGTGCCAGTAGTATAGGGGGGGTTCTGATCAATCAGCCCCAGCATTTT. It is translated as CASSIGGVLINQPQHF.